The next 8 T cell receptor beta chains were all read from a single sample in a study of blood T cell repertoires in COVID-19. Assay: immunoSEQ multiplex PCR; the TCRdb copy retains only in-frame clones and omits some. The table includes 150,000 or so clones, roughly 80% detected once. Sample: PBMCs or T cells enriched from blood (not recorded which). The source is a middle-aged woman with acute COVID-19.

CDR3 loop: CASSEGGTYNEQFF. DNA of the CDR3: TGTGCCAGCAGCGAGGGGGGGACCTACAATGAGCAGTTCTTC. The gene calls are TRBV2 and TRBJ2-1; TRBD2 might be the D (7 bases). This CDR3 has 14 amino acids. CDR1 is SNHLY, CDR2 FYNNEI, per germline. Trimming took 6 bases from V and 2 from J, leaving 11 bases between them. The whole variable domain, remainder taken from reference TRBV2 and TRBJ2-1, is EPEVTQTPSHQVTQMGQEVILRCVPISNHLYFYWYRQILGQKVEFLVSFYNNEISEKSEIFDDQFSVERPDGSNFTLKIRSTKLEDSAMYFCASSEGGTYNEQFFGPGTRLTVL.

The chain couples TRBV4-2 to TRBJ1-4; TRBD1 might be the D (6 bases). The V gene's germline CDR1 is LGHNA and CDR2 YNFKEQ. The CDR3 totals 15 residues. Trimming removed 4 bases from V and 5 bases from J, with 14 bases in between. The CDR3 DNA sequence: TGTGCCAGCAGCCGCTCAGGGGAGGGAAATGAAAAACTGTTTTTT. Translating gives CASSRSGEGNEKLFF.

The chain recombines TRBV3-1 (or the pseudogene TRBV3-2) with TRBJ1-2, with D possibly matching TRBD1 (5 bases). V lost 6 bases and J 1 base, leaving 15 bases between the germline ends. CDR1 and CDR2 from the germline V gene are LGHDT and YNNKEL (reference sequence). The CDR3 covers 15 residues. CDR3 protein: CASRNSGTFNYGYTF. CDR3 DNA: TGTGCCAGCAGGAACTCAGGGACTTTTAACTATGGCTACACCTTC.

The chain carries TRBV19 and TRBJ1-5; D is undetermined. CDR1 is LNHDA, CDR2 SQIVND, per germline (reference sequence). Deletions cut 0 bases from V and 7 bases from J, with 13 bases between. This CDR3 is built from 15 residues. The CDR3 sequence: CASSIEPSGGQPQHF. The CDR3 nucleotides read TGTGCCAGTAGTATAGAACCATCAGGTGGCCAGCCCCAGCATTTT.

The rearrangement links TRBV5-4 to TRBJ2-3; TRBD2 aligns across 14 bases. CDR3 length equals 15 residues. Trimming took 2 bases from V and 10 from J; bases not matched to a gene: 6. The germline CDR1 and CDR2 sequences are SGHNT and YYREEE (reference sequence). The CDR3 DNA is TGTGCCAGCAGCTTTGGGGGGACTAGCGGGAGTTCGCAGTATTTT. Translation: CASSFGGTSGSSQYF.

The rearrangement uses TRBV19 and TRBJ1-1; D not certain. This CDR3 is built from 13 residues. Germline-derived CDR1 and CDR2 are LNHDA and SQIVND (reference sequence). Trimming left V 5 bases short and J 4 bases short, with 11 bases between. The DNA of the CDR3 is TGTGCCAGTAGTTCCGCGGGGATCACTGAAGCTTTCTTT. Its protein is CASSSAGITEAFF.

The chain recombines TRBV6-1 with TRBJ2-5; the D gene is possibly TRBD1 (7 bases). The germline V gene encodes CDR1 MNHNS and CDR2 SASEGT. V lost 1 base and J lost 5, with 11 bases in between. This CDR3 is 14 amino acids long. CDR3 loop: CASSEGGTVETQYF. The DNA for the CDR3 is TGTGCCAGCAGTGAAGGCGGGACAGTCGAGACCCAGTACTTC.

V usage is TRBV11-3 and J usage is TRBJ2-4; D is ambiguous. Trimming pared 7 bases from V and 8 bases from J, leaving 9 bases between. Germline CDR1 reads SGHNT; CDR2 reads YENEEA. This CDR3 comprises 11 residues. The CDR3 loop reads CASTKSDIQYF. Written as DNA, the CDR3 is TGTGCCAGCACCAAGTCGGACATTCAGTACTTC.